This T cell receptor beta chain was captured in a study of spatial heterogeneity in lung cancer. Study-level background: The follow-up PBMC samples were sequenced whenever they were available. The median time to follow-up was approximately 2 years after resection. Detected sequences consistently included more beta-chain ones than alpha-chain ones. Averaged across combinations, each unique TCR and UMI pairing appeared more than ten times in raw reads, which were uncorrected. Study results and caveats: Compared with follow-up, resection was when ubiquitous expanded tumor TCRs appeared in blood more.

Time point of the sample: blood at routine non-recurrence follow-up after resection. Whole RNA was taken from tumor, nontumor lung or frozen PBMC; it was then sequenced unsorted. Concerning this clonotype itself: The antigen remains undetermined. An end of the junction differs from the germline gene, which may be a read error.

TCRdb re-derived calls from the 5' RACE reads in MiXCR, one entry per CDR3 protein. The data show approximately 50,000 distinct CDR3 sequences, with less than 9.5% seen just once and roughly 35% held by the top ten. The sequence was collected from a female donor with early-stage non-small cell lung cancer. The material was PBMCs, obtained at follow-up.

DNA of the CDR3: TGTGTCAGCAGGGCAGGGGTTGAAGCTTTCTTT. Translated, it gives CVSRAGVEAFF. V is TRBV11-1 and J is TRBJ1-1; the D gene is possibly TRBD1 (6 bases). Germline V lookup: CDR1 SGHAT, CDR2 FQDESV (reference sequence). This CDR3 has 11 residues.